The 18 T cell receptor beta chains presented below share a single source sample, sequenced in a study of cytomegalovirus exposure and HLA in healthy donors. 60 Vbeta and 13 Jbeta primers were used in PCR. Profiled with immunoSEQ multiplex PCR; TCRdb holds only in-frame clones, not every one. The top ten clones hold under 4% of a sample with roughly 100,000 clones, around 85% of them seen once. Specimen: PBMCs. The source is a man aged 55 to 69 in good health and CMV-seronegative.

There are a few counts of this clone. The chain links TRBV7-6 to TRBJ1-2, with D possibly matching TRBD1 (6 bases). The V gene lost 5 bases and the J gene lost 7 bases, with 14 bases spanning the gap. The CDR3 extends over 13 amino acids. The germline CDR1 and CDR2 sequences are SGHVS and FNYEAQ. The CDR3 loop reads CASSPAPGVGYTF. CDR3 in DNA: TGTGCCAGCAGCCCAGCCCCAGGGGTTGGCTACACCTTC.

The rearrangement links TRBV2 to TRBJ2-7, with D maybe TRBD1 (5 bases). The CDR3 runs 15 residues. V was trimmed by 2 bases and J by 4 bases, leaving 15 bases between them. The V gene's germline CDR1 is SNHLY and CDR2 FYNNEI. CDR3 in amino acids: CASSERGTTPYEQYF. For the CDR3, the DNA is TGTGCCAGCAGTGAAAGGGGCACAACACCATACGAGCAGTACTTC.

The sample holds one count of this clone. The CDR3 region has the DNA TGTGCCATCAGTGAGTTAGGGAGGACTAGCGAAAACTACGAGCAGTACGTC. Residues: CAISELGRTSENYEQYV. J is TRBJ2-7 and V is TRBV10-3, with 9 bases identical to TRBD2. Germline trimming cut 1 base from V and 3 bases from J; bases unmatched to any gene: 10. The germline CDR1 and CDR2 sequences are ENHRY and SYGVKD. This CDR3 has 17 amino acids.

Notes on this clone: This same CDR3 is encoded by further DNA sequences in the sample. The chain couples TRBV5-1 to TRBJ1-4; possible D gene TRBD1, 5 bases. Germline V gene data show CDR1 as SGHRS and CDR2 as YFSETQ. The CDR3 spans 14 residues. The V end lost 0 bases, the J end lost 5 bases, and 8 bases lay between the germline ends. CDR3 region: CASSLGQGNEKLFF. In DNA, the CDR3 is TGCGCCAGCAGCTTGGGGCAGGGCAATGAAAAACTGTTTTTT.

This clone showed up just a few times. The gene calls are TRBV7-2 and TRBJ1-4; 7 nucleotides match TRBD1. This CDR3 has 15 amino acids. Trimming at V came to 5 bases and at J to 7 bases, leaving 10 bases not matched to a gene. The germline V gene has CDR1 SGHTA and CDR2 FQGNSA. The CDR3: CASSRGPDRAEKLFF. The CDR3 coding sequence is TGTGCCAGCAGCCGGGGCCCAGACAGGGCTGAAAAACTGTTTTTT.

The J gene is TRBJ2-5, the V gene TRBV4-1; 7 nucleotides line up with TRBD1. The junction had 6 bases not matched to a gene; V was cut back by 0 bases and J by 2 bases. The CDR3 is 16 amino acids. The germline V gene encodes CDR1 MGHRA and CDR2 YSYEKL. The CDR3 sequence is CASSQDLTGNQETQYF. Written as DNA, the CDR3 is TGCGCCAGCAGCCAAGACCTGACAGGGAATCAAGAGACCCAGTACTTC.

The chain couples TRBV19 to TRBJ1-6, with 9 bases matching TRBD1. V lost 7 bases to trimming and J lost 9 bases; unmatched junction nucleotides: 13. The germline CDR1 and CDR2 sequences are LNHDA and SQIVND (reference sequence). CDR3 length equals 16 residues. The CDR3: CASTPAGDRARSPLHF. In nucleotides, the CDR3 is TGTGCCAGTACCCCGGCGGGGGACAGGGCGCGTTCACCCCTCCACTTT.

The table lists this clone with a few counts. The J gene is TRBJ2-7, the V gene TRBV9; 10 bases map to TRBD1. J lost 2 bases, V lost 4 bases, and 12 bases had no gene match. This CDR3 is 17 amino acids long. Per the germline V gene, CDR1 is SGDLS and CDR2 is YYNGEE. CDR3 coding DNA: TGTGCCAGCAGCCCCAAGGGAGGGGACAGGGGTACCTACGAGCAGTACTTC. The encoded protein is CASSPKGGDRGTYEQYF.

This clone came up once. The chain carries TRBV5-1 and TRBJ1-1, with D tentatively TRBD1 (5 bases). This CDR3 is built from 15 residues. Germline CDR1 is SGHRS and CDR2 is YFSETQ. The V end was cut by 0 bases, the J end by 4 bases, with 13 bases between. CDR3 sequence: CASSLGGRDGTEAFF. The DNA for the CDR3 is TGCGCCAGCAGCTTGGGGGGCAGGGATGGCACTGAAGCTTTCTTT.

This clone was counted only a few times. This rearrangement joins TRBV2 to TRBJ1-6; TRBD1 matches 8 bases. J gave up 5 bases and V 7 bases, and 4 bases lay outside the gene matches. CDR1 and CDR2 (germline): SNHLY, FYNNEI. CDR3 size: 14 residues. The CDR3 is CASTETGDNSPLHF. The CDR3 nucleotides are TGTGCCAGCACGGAGACAGGGGATAATTCACCCCTCCACTTT.

The chain couples TRBV6-5 to TRBJ2-7, with 7 nucleotides matching TRBD1. The CDR3 spans 15 residues. The germline gives CDR1 MNHEY, CDR2 SVGAGI. V was pared by 6 bases and J by 0 bases, with 8 bases of the junction left unmatched. The CDR3 is CASRPTGSNSYEQYV. The CDR3 DNA is TGTGCCAGCAGGCCGACAGGGAGCAACTCCTACGAGCAGTACGTC.

The rearrangement joins TRBV5-6 to TRBJ2-2, with 10 positions matching TRBD1. The CDR3 spans 15 residues. The trim removed 5 bases at V and 1 base at J, leaving 2 bases unmatched. CDR1 is SGHDT and CDR2 is YYEEEE in the germline V gene. For the CDR3, the DNA is TGTGCCAGCAGAAGGACAGGGGGGAACACCGGGGAGCTGTTTTTT. Translating gives CASRRTGGNTGELFF.

CDR3: CASSLVEDRVGYQPQHF. CDR3 DNA: TGTGCCAGCAGCTTAGTTGAGGACAGGGTCGGTTATCAGCCCCAGCATTTT. This rearrangement joins TRBV11-3 to TRBJ1-5; TRBD1 matches at 8 bases. Per the germline V gene, CDR1 is SGHNT and CDR2 is YENEEA. Losses at the gene ends were 1 base for V and 5 bases for J; bases not matched to a gene: 10. This CDR3 is built from 17 residues.

The V and J genes are TRBV7-3 and TRBJ2-1, with TRBD1 identical over 10 bases. The CDR3 sequence is 16 residues long. The J segment lost 5 bases and the V segment lost 1 base, leaving 5 bases of the junction unmatched. CDR1 and CDR2 (germline): SGHTA, FQGTGA. The CDR3 is CASSLRVGTGDNEQFF. CDR3 bases: TGTGCCAGCAGCTTAAGGGTAGGGACAGGGGACAATGAGCAGTTCTTC.

DNA for the CDR3: TGTGCCAGCAGTTTCCGGGACAGGGAAGTTGGGGGCACAGATACGCAGTATTTT. Translation: CASSFRDREVGGTDTQYF. V and J are TRBV28 and TRBJ2-3, with 9 bases fitting TRBD1. Germline CDR1 is MDHEN and CDR2 is SYDVKM. The length of the CDR3 is 18 residues. Trimming cost V 3 bases and J 1 base; bases outside gene matches: 11. Drawing the rest from reference TRBV28 and TRBJ2-3, the complete variable domain is DVKVTQSSRYLVKRTGEKVFLECVQDMDHENMFWYRQDPGLGLRLIYFSYDVKMKEKGDIPEGYSVSREKKERFSLILESASTNQTSMYLCASSFRDREVGGTDTQYFGPGTRLTVL.

The CDR3 region has the DNA TGTGCCAGCTCACGTTTGGGACAGAAGAATGAAAAACTGTTTTTT. Amino acid sequence: CASSRLGQKNEKLFF. V is TRBV18 and J is TRBJ1-4; 7 bases fit TRBD1. There are 15 residues in the CDR3. Germline values: CDR1 KGHSH, CDR2 LQKENI. Trimming took 4 bases from V and 5 from J; bases not matched to a gene: 7.

This clone was counted only a few times. The gene calls are TRBV29-1 and TRBJ1-1; 8 bases are shared with TRBD1. The germline V gene has CDR1 SQVTM and CDR2 ANQGSEA. V trimming: 6 bases; J trimming: 5 bases; junction bases outside the gene matches: 14. The CDR3 is made up of 15 amino acids. This CDR3 reads CSVLRQGSGRTEAFF. For the CDR3, the DNA is TGCAGCGTCTTACGACAGGGGTCGGGGAGGACTGAAGCTTTCTTT.

This sequence joins TRBV2 and TRBJ1-1; D is possibly TRBD1 (5 bases). The germline gives CDR1 SNHLY, CDR2 FYNNEI. Trimming removed 4 bases at V and 6 bases at J, with 12 bases between. CDR3 length: 13 amino acids. Written as DNA, the CDR3 is TGTGCCAGCAGTGCCCTGGGGCCTTCTGAAGCTTTCTTT. This sequence encodes CASSALGPSEAFF.